The rows below give T cell receptor beta chains drawn from one sample of a study of identical twins. Each CDR3 protein gets one entry after TCRdb re-called the 5' RACE reads with MiXCR. The sample yields hundreds of thousands of distinct CDR3 sequences, around a tenth seen once. The sample was memory (CD45RO+) T cells sorted from blood. All receptors derive from a woman between 18 and 29 years old in good health. The CDR3 runs from the conserved cysteine through the conserved F or W. The D gene is left open where the match is weak. For some rows the clone size is stated as once, few or many, or as a class when expanded; others skip it.

>many|TRBV5-1|TRBJ1-6|-
CASSEQVNSPLHF
TGCGCCAGCAGCGAACAGGTGAATTCACCCCTCCACTTT
>-|TRBV11-2|TRBJ2-5|TRBD2
CASSLAGGGIIETQYF
TGTGCCAGCAGCTTAGCGGGCGGGGGTATCATTGAGACCCAGTACTTC
>many|TRBV5-1|TRBJ2-4|TRBD1
CASSAGQGGNIQYF
TGCGCCAGCAGCGCGGGACAGGGGGGAAACATTCAGTACTTC
>-|TRBV5-5|TRBJ2-7|TRBD2
CASSPGLAREQYF
TGTGCCAGCAGCCCGGGACTAGCGCGGGAGCAGTACTTC
>few|TRBV4-3|TRBJ2-3|TRBD2
CASSPSGASTDTQYF
TGCGCCAGCAGCCCTAGCGGGGCCAGCACAGATACGCAGTATTTT
>few|TRBV5-1|TRBJ2-5|-
CASSFLGGQETQYF
TGCGCCAGCAGCTTCTTGGGTGGCCAAGAGACCCAGTACTTC
>many|TRBV29-1|TRBJ1-1|TRBD1
CSVSRTGGMNTEAFF
TGCAGCGTTTCCAGGACAGGGGGGATGAACACTGAAGCTTTCTTT
>few|TRBV11-2|TRBJ2-1|TRBD2
CASSTIAGVLGNEQFF
TGTGCCAGCAGCACCATAGCGGGGGTACTGGGGAATGAGCAGTTCTTC
>few|TRBV18|TRBJ2-5|-
CASSPTSQETQYF
TGTGCCAGCTCACCAACTAGTCAAGAGACCCAGTACTTC
>-|TRBV16|TRBJ1-1|-
CASSPGTEAFF
TGTGCCAGCAGCCCTGGCACTGAAGCTTTCTTT
>-|TRBV20-1|TRBJ2-1|TRBD2
CSAWQVGLAGGYNEQFF
TGCAGTGCTTGGCAAGTCGGACTAGCGGGAGGATACAATGAGCAGTTCTTC
>many|TRBV15|TRBJ2-7|-
CATSRASGLASWEQYF
TGTGCCACCAGCAGAGCTTCCGGGCTAGCGTCTTGGGAGCAGTACTTC
>few|TRBV15|TRBJ1-2|TRBD1
CATSRQGVGGYTF
TGTGCCACCAGCAGACAGGGGGTAGGGGGCTACACCTTC
>-|TRBV6-1|TRBJ2-3|-
CASSLARDTDTQYF
TGTGCCAGCAGCCTCGCGAGGGACACAGATACGCAGTATTTT
>few|TRBV7-9|TRBJ1-1|TRBD1
CASSQGGGWMNTEAFF
TGTGCCAGCAGCCAGGGGGGAGGCTGGATGAACACTGAAGCTTTCTTT
>-|TRBV6-1|TRBJ2-2|TRBD2
CASRGLAGNTGELFF
TGTGCCAGCAGGGGACTAGCGGGGAACACCGGGGAGCTGTTTTTT
>-|TRBV18|TRBJ2-1|-
CASSFQLRQGGNEQFF
TGTGCCAGCTCCTTCCAGTTGCGACAGGGAGGCAATGAGCAGTTCTTC
>few|TRBV20-1|TRBJ2-7|TRBD2
CSAPIGGTSGYEQYF
TGCAGTGCTCCAATCGGCGGGACTAGCGGCTACGAGCAGTACTTC
>once|TRBV7-8|TRBJ2-7|-
CASSLAPQDLYEQYF
TGTGCCAGCAGCTTAGCACCCCAGGACCTATACGAGCAGTACTTC
>many|TRBV18|TRBJ2-1|-
CASSSQEGAGNEQFF
TGTGCCAGCTCCTCCCAGGAAGGGGCAGGCAATGAGCAGTTCTTC
>many|TRBV4-1|TRBJ1-1|TRBD1
CASSPRDRGKSFF
TGCGCCAGCAGCCCCCGGGACAGGGGGAAGAGCTTCTTT
>few|TRBV7-3|TRBJ2-1|-
CASSLGGQPNEQFF
TGTGCCAGCAGCTTAGGGGGGCAGCCAAATGAGCAGTTCTTC
>few|TRBV6-1|TRBJ2-3|TRBD2
CASSKGSTSGGADTQYF
TGTGCCAGCAGCAAGGGGAGCACTAGCGGGGGGGCAGATACGCAGTATTTT
>many|TRBV7-9|TRBJ2-4|-
CASSLPENIQYF
TGTGCCAGCAGCTTGCCCGAAAACATTCAGTACTTC
>many|TRBV20-1|TRBJ2-3|-
CSARDPLTDTQYF
TGCAGTGCTAGAGATCCCCTCACAGATACGCAGTATTTT
>-|TRBV30|TRBJ2-1|TRBD2
CACIAGSSYNEQFF
TGTGCCTGTATAGCGGGTAGCTCCTACAATGAGCAGTTCTTC
>-|TRBV20-1|TRBJ1-5|-
CSARRQSNQPQHF
TGCAGTGCTAGGCGACAGAGCAATCAGCCCCAGCATTTT
>few|TRBV10-3|TRBJ2-3|-
CAISETHSGRHTDTQYF
TGTGCCATCAGTGAGACACATAGCGGCCGACACACAGATACGCAGTATTTT
>many|TRBV20-1|TRBJ2-5|-
CSASEETQYF
TGCAGTGCTAGCGAGGAGACCCAGTACTTC
>few|TRBV5-1|TRBJ2-1|-
CASSLAPGTYNEQFF
TGCGCCAGCAGCTTGGCCCCAGGCACCTACAATGAGCAGTTCTTC
>many|TRBV20-1|TRBJ2-7|-
CSARGSGHGYEQYF
TGCAGTGCTAGGGGTAGCGGTCATGGGTACGAGCAGTACTTC
>-|TRBV12-5|TRBJ2-2|-
CASVWDSRTGELFF
TGTGCTAGTGTATGGGACTCCCGCACCGGGGAGCTGTTTTTT
>few|TRBV12-3/TRBV12-4|TRBJ2-2|-
CASSYGTSAGELFF
TGTGCCAGCAGTTATGGGACTTCGGCCGGGGAGCTGTTTTTT
>-|TRBV10-3|TRBJ2-7|TRBD2
CAISESWASGGRDEQYF
TGTGCCATCAGTGAGTCTTGGGCTAGCGGGGGGCGTGACGAGCAGTACTTC
>few|TRBV28|TRBJ2-2|-
CASTYGGGPTVWVNTGELFF
TGTGCCAGCACCTACGGGGGAGGTCCCACGGTTTGGGTGAACACCGGGGAGCTGTTTTTT
>many|TRBV12-3/TRBV12-4|TRBJ2-3|TRBD2
CASSLVSSWTSGGGSTDTQYF
TGTGCCAGCAGTTTAGTGAGCTCTTGGACTAGCGGGGGCGGGAGCACAGATACGCAGTATTTT
>few|TRBV7-6|TRBJ1-1|-
CASSLLSADSTEAFF
TGTGCCAGCAGCTTATTATCTGCAGATAGTACTGAAGCTTTCTTT
>-|TRBV12-3/TRBV12-4|TRBJ1-4|-
CASSSRDTATNEKLFF
TGTGCCAGCAGTTCACGGGACACCGCAACTAATGAAAAACTGTTTTTT